This note documents a single T cell receptor (beta chain) sequence. Its antigen is unknown. Per-base qualities were not stored, and no clone one base away is much larger. The immunoSEQ Assay, a bias-controlled multiplex PCR, was used to amplify TCRbeta CDR3 regions from genomic DNA. Regarding the original processing steps: The number of nucleated cells in each sample was estimated by amplification of reference gene primers within the assay. Sequence reads were collapsed and filtered to measure the absolute abundance of every unique TCRbeta CDR3 rearrangement. For each sample, productive Simpson clonality was calculated by taking the square root of Simpson's diversity index across productive rearrangements. Not all clones reach the TCRdb copy of this immuneACCESS table, which keeps in-frame sequences only. Checked studies attribute under half of the gap to unresolved V genes and leave the rest unexplained. V and J calls plus clone size are reproduced from that table; the DNA served to infer D and trimming. For this sample the table gives under 300,000 clones, of which 84% were detected only once. The ten biggest clones cover roughly 1.4% of the sample.

V is pared back by 0 bases and J by 4 bases, with 6 bases lying between the germline termini. The germline V gene supplies CDR1 WSHSY and CDR2 SAAADI. From the cysteine up to the phenylalanine, the CDR3 has a length of 13 residues. Here the CDR3 DNA is all that survives: 39 bases in frame from base 1. The source of the sample is a study of blood T cell repertoires in COVID-19 (dated by TCRdb to the early 2020s). With regard to the full study: Collaborator samples came from the United States, Italy and Spain and covered acute and convalescent phases of COVID-19. The prospective study material was composed of cDNA or gDNA derived from T cells, B-cell-depleted T cells, or PBMCs. Deeply sampled blood TCRbeta repertoires from subjects exposed to, actively infected with, or recovered from COVID-19 were included in the dataset. The repertoires were made available in a free public database intended to serve as a resource for research on the immune response to SARS-CoV-2. Samples were obtained from the ongoing ImmuneRACE study (first 160 participants) and from 1,000 to 1,500 subjects provided by 6 global collaborators. Sample metadata almost always included a de-identified subject ID, COVID-19 status, age in years and sex. Where HLA class I and class II types were available, the types were taken from metadata supplied by the sample provider, not from assay-based typing. Findings and caveats that apply to the study as a whole: The amount of clinical and demographic metadata varied by source and participant and was provided uncurated.

Samples from volunteer blood donors who had recovered from COVID-19 were contributed by a second Seattle source. The collaborating institutions used their own protocols to collect whole blood in K2EDTA tubes. For TCRbeta analysis, collaborator samples were shipped as frozen whole blood, as isolated PBMCs, or as DNA extracted from either sample type. Material: peripheral blood. The sequence was collected from a woman in her 40s who had recovered from COVID-19. Recombination linked TRBV10-2 to TRBJ1-1; no D segment can be confidently identified. The CDR3 loop reads CASSESVATEAFF. The sequenced DNA: TGCGCCAGCAGTGAGTCCGTGGCCACTGAAGCTTTCTTT.